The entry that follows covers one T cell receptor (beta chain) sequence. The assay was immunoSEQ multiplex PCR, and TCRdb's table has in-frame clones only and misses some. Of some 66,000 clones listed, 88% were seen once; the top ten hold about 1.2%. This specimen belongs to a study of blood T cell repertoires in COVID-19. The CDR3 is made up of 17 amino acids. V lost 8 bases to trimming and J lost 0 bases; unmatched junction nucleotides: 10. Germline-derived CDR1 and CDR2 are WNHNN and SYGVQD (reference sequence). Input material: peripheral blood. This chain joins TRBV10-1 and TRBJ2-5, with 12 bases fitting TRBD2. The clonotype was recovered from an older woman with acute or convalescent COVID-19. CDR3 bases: TGCGCCAGCTCGACTAGCGGGGGCGTTCGGTACCAAGAGACCCAGTACTTC. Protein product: CASSTSGGVRYQETQYF.